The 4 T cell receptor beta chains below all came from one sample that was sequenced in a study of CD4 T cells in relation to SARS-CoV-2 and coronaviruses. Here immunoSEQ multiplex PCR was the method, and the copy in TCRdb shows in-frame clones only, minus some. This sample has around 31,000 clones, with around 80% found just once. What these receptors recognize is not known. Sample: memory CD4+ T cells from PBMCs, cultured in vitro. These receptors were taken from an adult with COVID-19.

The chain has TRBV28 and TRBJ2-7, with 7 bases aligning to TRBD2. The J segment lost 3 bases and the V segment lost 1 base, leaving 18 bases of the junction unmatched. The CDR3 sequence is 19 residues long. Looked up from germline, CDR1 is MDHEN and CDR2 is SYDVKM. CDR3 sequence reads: CASSLFLAVDVWVNYEQYF. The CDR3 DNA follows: TGTGCCAGCAGTTTATTTCTAGCGGTAGACGTTTGGGTCAACTACGAGCAGTACTTC.

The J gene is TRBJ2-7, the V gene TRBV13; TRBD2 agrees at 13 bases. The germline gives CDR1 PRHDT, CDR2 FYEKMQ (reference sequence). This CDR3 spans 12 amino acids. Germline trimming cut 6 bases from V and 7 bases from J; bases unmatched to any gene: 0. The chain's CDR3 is CASRLAGGEQYF. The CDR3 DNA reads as TGTGCCAGCAGACTAGCGGGAGGGGAGCAGTACTTC.

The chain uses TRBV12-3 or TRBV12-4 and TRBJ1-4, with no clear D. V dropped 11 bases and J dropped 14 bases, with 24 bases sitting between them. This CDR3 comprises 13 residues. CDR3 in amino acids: CASTGPANKRLFF. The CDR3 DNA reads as TGTGCCTCCACCGGGCCCGCGAACAAAAGGCTGTTTTTT.

The DNA for the CDR3 is TGTGCCAGCAGTCCGCGGGGATCCGGGGCCAACGTCCTGACTTTC. This gives the protein CASSPRGSGANVLTF. The J gene is TRBJ2-6, the V gene TRBV6-2 or TRBV6-3; the D gene is possibly TRBD2 (6 bases). Between the trimmed V and J ends, which lost 5 bases and 4 bases, there was a span of 12 bases. The CDR3 spans 15 residues. From germline, CDR1 is MNHEY and CDR2 SVGEGT.